Each of the 19 T cell receptor beta chains below was sequenced from the same sample in a study of cytomegalovirus exposure and HLA in healthy donors. PCR involved 60 Vbeta and 13 Jbeta primers. TCRdb keeps only in-frame clones here, not all; method: immunoSEQ multiplex PCR. The table lists 150,000 to 200,000 clones, roughly four fifths of them singletons, with about 1.8% in the top ten. Sequenced material: PBMCs. The receptors stem from a man aged 18 to 29 in good health and CMV-seronegative.

CDR3 sequence reads: CASKMTGPRNYGYTF. In DNA form, the CDR3 reads TGTGCCAGCAAGATGACAGGCCCTAGGAACTATGGCTACACCTTC. The gene calls are TRBV27 and TRBJ1-2; possible D gene TRBD1, 6 bases. V lost 7 bases to trimming and J lost 2 bases, with 17 bases between them. The CDR3 totals 15 residues. Per the germline V gene, CDR1 is MNHEY and CDR2 is SMNVEV (reference sequence).

V and J are TRBV9 and TRBJ2-2, with a possible D match to TRBD1 (6 bases). Germline V gene data show CDR1 as SGDLS and CDR2 as YYNGEE. This CDR3 comprises 14 residues. V lost 4 bases to trimming and J lost 4 bases, with 11 bases between them. CDR3 bases: TGTGCCAGCAGCAGTCTAGGGGGCACCGGGGAGCTGTTTTTT. Amino acid sequence: CASSSLGGTGELFF. The full variable domain, its missing parts supplied by reference TRBV9 and TRBJ2-2, is DSGVTQTPKHLITATGQRVTLRCSPRSGDLSVYWYQQSLDQGLQFLIQYYNGEERAKGNILERFSAQQFPDLHSELNLSSLELGDSALYFCASSSLGGTGELFFGEGSRLTVL.

The rearrangement uses TRBV5-1 and TRBJ1-4; D not certain. Trimming removed 0 bases at V and 1 base at J, with 7 bases between. The length of the CDR3 is 15 residues. Looked up from germline, CDR1 is SGHRS and CDR2 is YFSETQ. CDR3 region: CASSLDPGTNEKLFF. CDR3 bases: TGCGCCAGCAGCTTGGATCCGGGAACTAATGAAAAACTGTTTTTT.

The chain carries TRBV7-2 and TRBJ1-2, with 8 bases identical to TRBD1. V gave up 5 bases and J gave up 8 bases; unmatched junction bases: 7. The germline V gene encodes CDR1 SGHTA and CDR2 FQGNSA. The CDR3 loop spans 13 amino acids. The CDR3 region has the DNA TGTGCCAGCAGCGGAAGGGACAGGCAGGGCTACACCTTC. Translated: CASSGRDRQGYTF.

In regard to this clone: At one end the junction does not follow the germline gene, possibly because of a read error. The chain has TRBV7-7 and TRBJ2-3, with 9 bases matching TRBD1. The germline CDR1 and CDR2 sequences are SSHAT and FNYEAQ (reference sequence). The CDR3 has 15 amino acids. The CDR3 DNA reads TGTGCTAGCAGCCCAAGGACAGGGGCCACAGATACGCAGTATTTT. This encodes CASSPRTGATDTQYF.

The chain has TRBV19 and TRBJ1-1; the D gene is possibly TRBD1 (5 bases). V was cut by 1 base and J by 6 bases, with 9 bases left in between. The CDR3 loop spans 13 amino acids. Germline V gives CDR1 LNHDA, CDR2 SQIVND (reference sequence). The CDR3 here is CASSIGGAAEAFF. The CDR3 region has the DNA TGTGCCAGTAGTATAGGCGGGGCGGCTGAAGCTTTCTTT. The entire variable domain, with the rest obtained from reference TRBV19 and TRBJ1-1, is as follows: DGGITQSPKYLFRKEGQNVTLSCEQNLNHDAMYWYRQDPGQGLRLIYYSQIVNDFQKGDIAEGYSVSREKKESFPLTVTSAQKNPTAFYLCASSIGGAAEAFFGQGTRLTVV.

This sequence joins TRBV5-4 and TRBJ2-2, with D perhaps TRBD1 (5 bases). CDR1 is SGHNT, CDR2 YYREEE, per germline (reference sequence). Trimming stripped 1 base from V and 2 bases from J, with 6 bases between. The CDR3 sequence is 14 residues long. The CDR3 bases are TGTGCCAGCAGCTTGCAGGGAAACACCGGGGAGCTGTTTTTT. This sequence encodes CASSLQGNTGELFF.

The V call is TRBV15, the J call TRBJ2-3; D gene unclear. This CDR3 has 15 amino acids. The germline V and J ends were trimmed by 4 bases and 0 bases, with 11 bases remaining between them. Germline V lookup: CDR1 LNHNV, CDR2 YYDKDF (reference sequence). As DNA, the CDR3 is TGTGCCACCAGCAATCAGGCGTCTAGCACAGATACGCAGTATTTT. The encoded protein is CATSNQASSTDTQYF.

DNA of the CDR3: TGTGCCAGCACCCCACAGGGGATCTCCTATGGCTACACCTTC. It translates to CASTPQGISYGYTF. The chain uses TRBV11-2 and TRBJ1-2; 7 nucleotides line up with TRBD1. J was trimmed by 4 bases and V by 7 bases; bases with no gene match: 9. This CDR3 comprises 14 residues. Germline loops: CDR1 SGHAT, CDR2 FQNNGV.

The table lists this clone with a count of one. The rearrangement links TRBV7-6 to TRBJ2-2; 9 positions match TRBD1. The length of the CDR3 is 15 residues. The V and J ends lost 5 bases and 4 bases, in that order; junction bases with no gene match: 5. Germline lookup yields CDR1 SGHVS and CDR2 FNYEAQ. The CDR3 loop reads CASSPGTGFTGELFF. As DNA, the CDR3 is TGTGCCAGCAGCCCCGGGACAGGGTTCACCGGGGAGCTGTTTTTT. Variable domain in full (rest from reference TRBV7-6 and TRBJ2-2): GAGVSQSPRYKVTKRGQDVALRCDPISGHVSLYWYRQALGQGPEFLTYFNYEAQQDKSGLPNDRFSAERPEGSISTLTIQRTEQRDSAMYRCASSPGTGFTGELFFGEGSRLTVL.

V and J are TRBV7-6 and TRBJ2-1; 10 positions match TRBD2. Germline V CDR1 and CDR2: SGHVS, FNYEAQ. V lost 1 base, J lost 9 bases, and 12 bases stayed unmatched. This CDR3 has 17 residues. CDR3 region: CASSLVRGLAGAVEQFF. In DNA form, the CDR3 reads TGTGCCAGCAGCTTAGTTCGAGGGCTAGCGGGAGCAGTTGAGCAGTTCTTC.

The chain recombines TRBV27 with TRBJ1-2; D call uncertain. CDR3 size: 14 residues. Germline-derived CDR1 and CDR2 are MNHEY and SMNVEV (reference sequence). Trimming shortened V by 10 bases and J by 8 bases, and 23 bases separated the two germline ends. This chain's CDR3 is CATSPMSRIAGYTF. Written as DNA, the CDR3 is TGTGCCACCTCGCCGATGAGCAGAATAGCCGGCTACACCTTC.

This clone was picked up one time. J is TRBJ1-6 and V is TRBV5-1; maybe TRBD1 (6 bases). Germline V gene lookup returns CDR1 SGHRS and CDR2 YFSETQ. The CDR3 spans 17 residues. V gave up 4 bases and J gave up 6 bases, with 20 bases separating them. The CDR3 sequence is CASSSTSGEWGNSPLHF. Here the CDR3 DNA reads TGCGCCAGCAGCAGTACATCAGGGGAGTGGGGTAATTCACCCCTCCACTTT.

The chain has TRBV15 and TRBJ2-2; D call uncertain. V lost 3 bases and J lost 7, with 9 bases in between. The germline gives CDR1 LNHNV, CDR2 YYDKDF (reference sequence). This CDR3 is built from 13 residues. As DNA, the CDR3 is TGTGCCACCAGCAGTCAGGTTTTCGGGGAGCTGTTTTTT. It translates to CATSSQVFGELFF.

The rearrangement uses TRBV19 and TRBJ2-7, with 8 positions matching TRBD2. The CDR3 sequence is 14 residues long. The V gene's germline CDR1 is LNHDA and CDR2 SQIVND (reference sequence). After removal of 8 bases from V and 5 bases from J, the junction contained 11 bases not matched to a gene. DNA for the CDR3: TGTGCCAGTCAGGCAGCGGGAGAGGTCCACGAGCAGTACTTC. Amino acids: CASQAAGEVHEQYF.

This chain joins TRBV7-9 and TRBJ2-5; 8 bases are shared with TRBD1. Near its end, the DNA agrees better with TRBJ2-7, so the J call may be wrong. This CDR3 has 14 amino acids. Germline CDR1 reads SEHNR; CDR2 reads FQNEAQ (reference sequence). CDR3 DNA sequence: TGTGCCAGCAGCTGGGAGAGCAGGGGGCACGAGCAGTACTTC. Translation: CASSWESRGHEQYF.

This clone was recorded once. The rearrangement uses TRBV7-9 and TRBJ2-5; 12 bases line up with TRBD2. From germline, CDR1 is SEHNR and CDR2 FQNEAQ (reference sequence). V was clipped by 5 bases and J by 3 bases; unmatched bases: 10. The CDR3 loop spans 17 amino acids. Here the CDR3 reads CASSQLPASGGEETQYF. The CDR3 coding sequence is TGTGCCAGCAGCCAGCTCCCGGCTAGCGGGGGGGAAGAGACCCAGTACTTC.

The chain links TRBV5-1 to TRBJ1-1; maybe TRBD1 (6 bases). V was clipped by 3 bases and J by 0 bases, with 15 bases between them. The V gene's germline CDR1 is SGHRS and CDR2 YFSETQ. This CDR3 spans 16 amino acids. CDR3 DNA sequence: TGCGCCAGCAGCTATGACAGGTTCCGCATGAACACTGAAGCTTTCTTT. This gives the protein CASSYDRFRMNTEAFF. The full variable domain, with the rest looked up from reference TRBV5-1 and TRBJ1-1, is KAGVTQTPRYLIKTRGQQVTLSCSPISGHRSVSWYQQTPGQGLQFLFEYFSETQRNKGNFPGRFSGRQFSNSRSEMNVSTLELGDSALYLCASSYDRFRMNTEAFFGQGTRLTVV.

This chain links TRBV18 with TRBJ1-5; possibly TRBD1 for D (5 bases). Germline loops: CDR1 KGHSH, CDR2 LQKENI. There are 15 residues in the CDR3. The germline V and J ends were trimmed by 3 bases and 4 bases, with 13 bases remaining between them. The CDR3 nucleotides are TGTGCCAGCTCACCTACCCGACAGTCAAATCAGCCCCAGCATTTT. It is translated as CASSPTRQSNQPQHF.